This T cell receptor beta chain was obtained from a study of cytomegalovirus exposure and HLA in healthy donors. CDR1 is SGHTA, CDR2 FQGNSA, per germline. With 6 bases clipped from V and 1 base from J, the junction kept 1 base outside the gene matches. The CDR3 runs 14 residues. TCRdb keeps only in-frame clones here, not all; method: immunoSEQ multiplex PCR. This table holds some 150,000 clones, 75% to 90% found once. V is TRBV7-2 and J is TRBJ1-1, with 11 nucleotides matching TRBD1. Sequencing was carried out using PBMCs. The origin of this receptor is a young woman in good health and CMV-seropositive. The CDR3 sequence is CASRGTGGNTEAFF. CDR3 coding DNA: TGTGCCAGCAGGGGGACAGGGGGGAACACTGAAGCTTTCTTT.